Each of the 22 T cell receptor beta chains below was sequenced from the same sample in a study of cytomegalovirus exposure and HLA in healthy donors. The PCR made use of 60 Vbeta and 13 Jbeta primers. Clones were read by immunoSEQ multiplex PCR, and TCRdb kept only the in-frame ones, dropping some. The sample includes around 110,000 clones, roughly 79% seen only once; the top ten take 3.9%. The sample comprised PBMCs. These receptors came from a woman aged 25 to 39 in good health and CMV-seronegative.

V and J are TRBV15 and TRBJ2-5; 9 bases agree with TRBD2. Unmatched junction bases numbered 6, after V lost 0 bases and J lost 1 base. The CDR3 is 17 amino acids. Germline assignment: CDR1 LNHNV and CDR2 YYDKDF (reference sequence). This CDR3 reads CATSRDLASGVQETQYF. In DNA, the CDR3 is TGTGCCACCAGCAGAGATCTGGCTAGCGGGGTCCAAGAGACCCAGTACTTC. Complete variable domain (other parts from reference TRBV15 and TRBJ2-5): DAMVIQNPRYQVTQFGKPVTLSCSQTLNHNVMYWYQQKSSQAPKLLFHYYDKDFNNEADTPDNFQSRRPNTSFCFLDIRSPGLGDTAMYLCATSRDLASGVQETQYFGPGTRLLVL.

The V and J genes are TRBV7-8 and TRBJ1-4, with a weak D call TRBD1 (5 bases). This CDR3 has 14 residues. Germline lookup yields CDR1 SGHVS and CDR2 FQNEAQ. V was shortened by 3 bases and J by 8 bases, with 13 bases between the two germline ends. DNA for the CDR3: TGTGCCAGCAGCTTTGGGGGGTCGGAAGAAAAACTGTTTTTT. Its translation: CASSFGGSEEKLFF. Filled out from reference TRBV7-8 and TRBJ1-4, the complete variable domain reads GAGVSQSPRYKVAKRGQDVALRCDPISGHVSLFWYQQALGQGPEFLTYFQNEAQLDKSGLPSDRFFAERPEGSVSTLKIQRTQQEDSAVYLCASSFGGSEEKLFFGSGTQLSVL.

The chain links TRBV5-1 to TRBJ2-7; D is ambiguous. CDR3 length equals 15 residues. Per germline, CDR1 SGHRS and CDR2 YFSETQ. V was clipped by 5 bases and J by 2 bases, with 17 bases between them. The CDR3 reads CASRLFETRAYEQYF. The CDR3 DNA is TGCGCCAGCAGGTTGTTCGAGACTCGAGCCTACGAGCAGTACTTC.

On this clone: At one end the junction does not follow the germline gene, possibly because of a read error. V is TRBV4-2 and J is TRBJ2-1; 7 bases are shared with TRBD2. This CDR3 contains 15 residues. Germline CDR1 LGHNA, CDR2 YNFKEQ. CDR3 bases: TGTGCCAGCAGTCAAGGCGGGAGCTCCTACAATGAGCAGTTCTTC. It codes for CASSQGGSSYNEQFF.

J is TRBJ2-3 and V is TRBV5-4; 10 bases are a match to TRBD2. The J segment lost 2 bases and the V segment lost 0 bases, leaving 3 bases of the junction unmatched. Per germline, CDR1 SGHNT and CDR2 YYREEE (reference sequence). The CDR3 has 16 amino acids. CDR3 in DNA: TGTGCCAGCAGCTTGGCTAGCGGGAGAGACACAGATACGCAGTATTTT. It specifies CASSLASGRDTDTQYF. The full variable domain, with the rest looked up from reference TRBV5-4 and TRBJ2-3, is ETGVTQSPTHLIKTRGQQVTLRCSSQSGHNTVSWYQQALGQGPQFIFQYYREEENGRGNFPPRFSGLQFPNYSSELNVNALELDDSALYLCASSLASGRDTDTQYFGPGTRLTVL.

This clone was seen more than once but under ten times. Other nucleotide sequences in the sample specify the same CDR3. The genes are TRBV5-1 and TRBJ2-3; no definite D call. V lost 3 bases to trimming and J lost 1 base, with 3 bases between them. The CDR3 length is 12 residues. Looked up from germline, CDR1 is SGHRS and CDR2 is YFSETQ. CDR3 sequence (DNA): TGCGCCAGCAGCTCGGGCACAGATACGCAGTATTTT. Protein sequence: CASSSGTDTQYF.

The rearrangement joins TRBV28 to TRBJ2-7, with TRBD1 identical over 7 bases. V trimming: 4 bases; J trimming: 3 bases; junction bases outside the gene matches: 12. Germline CDR1 is MDHEN and CDR2 is SYDVKM. CDR3 length: 16 amino acids. CDR3 sequence (DNA): TGTGCCAGCAGTTCAAACCACCGGGACAGTTTCTACGAGCAGTACTTC. Encoded protein: CASSSNHRDSFYEQYF.

The chain couples TRBV6-1 to TRBJ1-2; D gene ambiguous. V was shortened by 7 bases and J by 2 bases, with 11 bases between the two germline ends. Germline values: CDR1 MNHNS, CDR2 SASEGT. There are 13 residues in the CDR3. CDR3 in amino acids: CASTTARNYGYTF. CDR3 in DNA: TGTGCCAGCACCACAGCTCGAAACTATGGCTACACCTTC.

The chain is built from TRBV9 and TRBJ2-1, with 14 bases fitting TRBD2. CDR1 and CDR2 from the germline V gene are SGDLS and YYNGEE. This CDR3 contains 16 residues. V gave up 2 bases and J gave up 8 bases; unmatched junction bases: 6. The CDR3 loop reads CASSVDGTSGSDEQFF. The CDR3 region has the DNA TGTGCCAGCAGCGTCGACGGGACTAGCGGGAGCGATGAGCAGTTCTTC.

As for this clone: At one boundary the junction diverges from the germline segment, which might be a read error. The chain couples TRBV7-7 to TRBJ2-1, with no clear D. The CDR3 covers 15 residues. From germline, CDR1 is SSHAT and CDR2 FNYEAQ (reference sequence). The chain's CDR3 is CASSRLGGSYNEQFF. The CDR3 DNA follows: TGTGCTAGCAGCCGACTCGGTGGATCCTACAATGAGCAGTTCTTC.

This clone appeared a few times. J is TRBJ1-2 and V is TRBV6-5, with D uncertain. This CDR3 is built from 14 residues. The V gene lost 2 bases and the J gene lost 3 bases, with 10 bases spanning the gap. CDR1 and CDR2 from the germline V gene are MNHEY and SVGAGI. CDR3 region: CASSYTLGDYGYTF. The CDR3 nucleotides read TGTGCCAGCAGTTACACCCTGGGAGACTATGGCTACACCTTC.

The chain combines TRBV5-1 with TRBJ1-2; possibly TRBD1 for D (6 bases). CDR1 is SGHRS and CDR2 is YFSETQ in the germline V gene. Trimming removed 4 bases at V and 6 bases at J, with 13 bases between. This CDR3 region has 13 residues. DNA of the CDR3: TGCGCCAGCAGCCCGGACAGTTTCAATGGCTACACCTTC. This codes for CASSPDSFNGYTF.

This clone was seen a single time. The chain links TRBV6-5 to TRBJ1-4; 7 bases align to TRBD1. V was clipped by 6 bases and J by 5 bases; unmatched bases: 3. CDR3 size: 13 residues. Per germline, CDR1 MNHEY and CDR2 SVGAGI. DNA of the CDR3: TGTGCCAGCAGCCCGACAGGGAATGAAAAACTGTTTTTT. The encoded protein is CASSPTGNEKLFF.

V usage is TRBV27 and J usage is TRBJ2-5; 8 bases agree with TRBD1. Germline CDR1 MNHEY, CDR2 SMNVEV (reference sequence). The CDR3 has 20 residues. With 5 bases clipped from V and 4 bases from J, the junction kept 24 bases outside the gene matches. This chain's CDR3 is CASSPHLDVAGGSKGETQYF. The CDR3 coding sequence is TGTGCCAGCAGTCCCCACCTGGACGTGGCAGGGGGCTCCAAAGGAGAGACCCAGTACTTC.

The V and J genes are TRBV5-1 and TRBJ2-5; D remains unclear. TRBJ2-7 explains the end of the DNA better; the J call may be wrong. The CDR3 totals 12 residues. Germline-derived CDR1 and CDR2 are SGHRS and YFSETQ. The CDR3 DNA reads TGCGCCAGCAGCTTAGATCACTACGAGCAGTACTTC. This encodes CASSLDHYEQYF.

The chain uses TRBV5-6 and TRBJ2-5; 9 bases match TRBD2. J lost 5 bases, V lost 6 bases, and 14 bases had no gene match. This CDR3 comprises 16 residues. Germline V gives CDR1 SGHDT, CDR2 YYEEEE. The CDR3 coding sequence is TGTGCCAGCAATTTAGACCGACTAGCGGAGAGGGAGACCCAGTACTTC. As protein: CASNLDRLAERETQYF.

This clone was observed a handful of times. The genes are TRBV4-3 and TRBJ2-1; 13 nucleotides line up with TRBD2. CDR1 LGHNA and CDR2 YSLEER come from the germline V gene. V was pared by 0 bases and J by 6 bases, with 20 bases of the junction left unmatched. The CDR3 runs to 22 residues. CDR3: CASSQDRTSGSGWEHLINEQFF. The CDR3 DNA reads as TGCGCCAGCAGCCAAGATCGGACTAGCGGGAGCGGGTGGGAACATCTAATCAATGAGCAGTTCTTC.

The chain joins TRBV4-1 to TRBJ2-1, with D possibly matching TRBD2 (5 bases). V was clipped by 4 bases and J by 8 bases, with 18 bases between them. Germline V gives CDR1 MGHRA, CDR2 YSYEKL. CDR3 length: 15 amino acids. The CDR3 spells CASSLETRSADEQFF. In DNA, the CDR3 is TGCGCCAGCAGCCTAGAAACCCGTAGCGCCGATGAGCAGTTCTTC.

The CDR3 reads CASSQDRGSSEQYF. CDR3 coding DNA: TGTGCCAGCAGCCAAGACCGCGGGAGCTCCGAGCAGTACTTC. The chain recombines TRBV4-2 with TRBJ2-7; TRBD2 aligns across 7 bases. Per germline, CDR1 LGHNA and CDR2 YNFKEQ. V was clipped by 0 bases and J by 6 bases; unmatched bases: 5. There are 14 residues in the CDR3.

This clone was observed a few times. CDR3 sequence (DNA): TGTGCCAGCAGTTTCTTGGGACAGAATGGAGGCTATGGCTACACCTTC. Its protein is CASSFLGQNGGYGYTF. This chain joins TRBV27 and TRBJ1-2, with 7 bases matching TRBD1. The V gene end was trimmed by 3 bases and the J gene end by 4 bases; junction bases not matched to a gene: 11. The CDR3 covers 16 residues. Germline assignment: CDR1 MNHEY and CDR2 SMNVEV (reference sequence).

This clone was detected only a few times. J is TRBJ2-1 and V is TRBV7-2, with TRBD1 identical over 7 bases. The J segment lost 2 bases and the V segment lost 4 bases, leaving 8 bases of the junction unmatched. This CDR3 is 16 amino acids long. Germline lookup yields CDR1 SGHTA and CDR2 FQGNSA. CDR3 loop: CASSSAGTAAYNEQFF. DNA of the CDR3: TGTGCCAGCAGCTCCGCCGGGACAGCGGCCTACAATGAGCAGTTCTTC.

This clone occurred once. The gene calls are TRBV11-2 and TRBJ1-2, with D possibly matching TRBD1 (5 bases). The CDR3 has 12 residues. Trimming left V 8 bases short and J 6 bases short, with 13 bases between. CDR1 and CDR2 from the germline V gene are SGHAT and FQNNGV. The CDR3 bases are TGTGCCAGCGGGCCCGGGACTAATGGCTACACCTTC. Translated: CASGPGTNGYTF.